One sample yielded the 29 T cell receptor beta chains listed below, sequenced in a study of cytomegalovirus exposure and HLA in healthy donors (dated by TCRdb to 2016 to 2017). The protocol used for the library was the immunoSEQ multiplex PCR assay. For the multiplex PCR, a mixture combining 60 forward primers for TCR Vbeta segments and 13 reverse primers for TCR Jbeta segments was used. Entries here come from immuneACCESS through TCRdb and include only in-frame sequences with V and J called. Some clones fail to appear in such tables; in the studies checked, an unresolved V gene covers under half of the shortfall, and the cause of the remainder is unknown. This sample gives about 120,000 clones in total; roughly 8.6% of them show up just once. Around 6.1% of the sample lies in the top ten. Source material: PBMCs. The receptors come from a woman in her thirties or forties in good health and CMV-seropositive.

The CDR3 here is CASSPSTGTDTQYF. The CDR3 nucleotides are TGTGCCAGCTCACCCAGCACAGGCACAGATACGCAGTATTTT. V gene TRBV18 combines with J gene TRBJ2-3, with D hard to call. Germline assignment: CDR1 KGHSH and CDR2 LQKENI. This CDR3 spans 14 amino acids. The V and J ends lost 3 bases and 1 base respectively, with 8 bases between them.

The chain recombines TRBV7-3 with TRBJ1-1; 7 bases agree with TRBD1. The CDR3 totals 14 residues. Germline loops: CDR1 SGHTA, CDR2 FQGTGA. Losses at the gene ends were 2 bases for V and 4 bases for J; bases not matched to a gene: 4. The CDR3 DNA reads TGTGCCAGCAGCTTACAGGGGGAAGGCACTGAAGCTTTCTTT. Translated: CASSLQGEGTEAFF.

This clone was seen a few times. V is TRBV7-7 and J is TRBJ2-1; 12 nucleotides agree with TRBD2. There are 14 residues in the CDR3. The V gene's germline CDR1 is SSHAT and CDR2 FNYEAQ (reference sequence). V lost 1 base to trimming and J lost 9 bases; unmatched junction nucleotides: 1. CDR3 bases: TGTGCCAGCAGCTTAGAACTAGCGGGGGGTGAGCAGTTCTTC. Protein product: CASSLELAGGEQFF.

V is TRBV5-1 and J is TRBJ2-7; the D gene is possibly TRBD2 (7 bases). This CDR3 comprises 16 residues. V lost 0 bases and J 3 bases, leaving 16 bases between the germline ends. Looked up from germline, CDR1 is SGHRS and CDR2 is YFSETQ. The CDR3 is CASSLVLGGRFYEQYF. In DNA, the CDR3 is TGCGCCAGCAGCTTGGTGTTGGGGGGGCGCTTCTACGAGCAGTACTTC.

This clone has a handful of counts. The gene calls are TRBV5-1 and TRBJ1-6, with 9 bases lining up with TRBD1. V gave up 4 bases and J gave up 10 bases; unmatched junction bases: 9. The CDR3 has 15 amino acids. Germline loops: CDR1 SGHRS, CDR2 YFSETQ. In nucleotides, the CDR3 is TGCGCCAGCAGCCAAAATCGGGACAGGGCCTCACCCCTCCACTTT. Protein product: CASSQNRDRASPLHF.

V gene TRBV9 combines with J gene TRBJ1-5; D unresolved. CDR1 and CDR2 (germline): SGDLS, YYNGEE. V gave up 2 bases and J gave up 0 bases, with 15 bases separating them. The CDR3 is 17 amino acids. CDR3 bases: TGTGCCAGCAGCGTCAGGCTAACGGTCCGTAGCAATCAGCCCCAGCATTTT. It is translated as CASSVRLTVRSNQPQHF.

V usage is TRBV5-4 and J usage is TRBJ1-3; TRBD1 agrees at 7 bases. The CDR3 consists of 16 residues. Germline V gene lookup returns CDR1 SGHNT and CDR2 YYREEE (reference sequence). With V trimmed by 3 bases and J by 0 bases, 6 bases remained unmatched. CDR3 loop: CASSSPGGLSGNTIYF. The CDR3 region has the DNA TGTGCCAGCAGCTCTCCAGGGGGACTCTCTGGAAACACCATATATTTT.

The chain links TRBV2 to TRBJ2-7, with D tentatively TRBD1 (5 bases). In germline, CDR1 is SNHLY, CDR2 FYNNEI. The CDR3 length is 13 residues. Trimming removed 5 bases from V and 3 bases from J, with 11 bases in between. CDR3 region: CASSIDSHYEQYF. Written as DNA, the CDR3 is TGTGCCAGCAGTATCGACAGCCACTACGAGCAGTACTTC.

The table lists this clone with a few counts. The V and J genes are TRBV7-3 and TRBJ2-5, with 9 bases aligning to TRBD2. CDR1 and CDR2 from the germline V gene are SGHTA and FQGTGA. The CDR3 contains 16 residues. The J segment lost 2 bases and the V segment lost 3 bases, leaving 7 bases of the junction unmatched. As DNA, the CDR3 is TGTGCCAGCAGCTTGGGACTAGCCGTGGGGCAAGAGACCCAGTACTTC. Its protein product is CASSLGLAVGQETQYF.

The V gene is TRBV5-6, the J gene TRBJ1-2; TRBD1 is a possible D gene (6 bases). Germline V gene data show CDR1 as SGHDT and CDR2 as YYEEEE. This CDR3 spans 15 amino acids. V lost 4 bases and J lost 4, with 17 bases in between. The CDR3 protein is CASSLGGGGSYGYTF. The CDR3, as DNA: TGTGCCAGCAGCCTGGGGGGAGGGGGAAGCTATGGCTACACCTTC.

This clone was picked up many times. CDR3 in amino acids: CASHRVGGELFF. The CDR3 DNA reads as TGTGCCAGCCACAGGGTCGGCGGGGAGCTGTTTTTT. The chain employs TRBV5-6 and TRBJ2-2; possible D gene TRBD1, 6 bases. CDR3 length equals 12 residues. Germline V CDR1 and CDR2: SGHDT, YYEEEE. V was pared by 7 bases and J by 7 bases, with 11 bases between.

This sequence joins TRBV27 and TRBJ1-1, with a tentative D call TRBD1 (6 bases). Germline V gives CDR1 MNHEY, CDR2 SMNVEV (reference sequence). Trimming removed 3 bases from V and 11 bases from J, with 22 bases in between. The CDR3 runs 15 residues. In DNA form, the CDR3 reads TGTGCCAGCAGTTTCCTTCACCGGGACATTAGTTTGGCTTTCTTT. Encoded protein: CASSFLHRDISLAFF.

The chain employs TRBV27 and TRBJ2-3; no clear D. Germline V gene lookup returns CDR1 MNHEY and CDR2 SMNVEV (reference sequence). The CDR3 runs to 13 residues. Between the trimmed V and J ends, which lost 6 bases and 3 bases, there was a span of 10 bases. CDR3 region: CASSIPRTDTQYF. The CDR3 nucleotides read TGTGCCAGCAGCATACCCCGGACAGATACGCAGTATTTT.

This clone was observed a handful of times. The rearrangement uses TRBV20-1 and TRBJ1-1; 7 nucleotides match TRBD1. Trimming cost V 8 bases and J 5 bases; bases outside gene matches: 5. The germline CDR1 and CDR2 sequences are DFQATT and SNEGSKA (reference sequence). The CDR3 is 11 residues long. The CDR3 spells CSRQGGTEAFF. In DNA, the CDR3 is TGCAGTCGACAGGGAGGTACTGAAGCTTTCTTT.

The chain couples TRBV18 to TRBJ1-1; TRBD1 might be the D (5 bases). Germline-derived CDR1 and CDR2 are KGHSH and LQKENI. V lost 3 bases and J lost 8, with 13 bases in between. The CDR3 length is 13 residues. CDR3 amino acids: CASSPSREGEAFF. DNA of the CDR3: TGTGCCAGCTCACCCTCCAGGGAGGGAGAAGCTTTCTTT.

This clone showed up just a few times. The rearrangement uses TRBV10-2 and TRBJ2-2, with 8 nucleotides matching TRBD2. V shed 6 bases and J 3 bases; nucleotides not matched to a gene: 6. This CDR3 contains 15 residues. The germline gives CDR1 WSHSY, CDR2 SAAADI. The CDR3 DNA reads as TGCGCCAGCAGGCCGGGACTAGTCGACACCGGGGAGCTGTTTTTT. Protein product: CASRPGLVDTGELFF.

This clone was seen a handful of times. The chain is built from TRBV6-5 and TRBJ1-5, with D perhaps TRBD1 (6 bases). Trimming pared 5 bases from V and 6 bases from J, leaving 17 bases between. Per the germline V gene, CDR1 is MNHEY and CDR2 is SVGAGI. The CDR3 contains 15 residues. CDR3 DNA: TGTGCCAGCAGTCCCAGGGGCCTAGGAACTCAGCCCCAGCATTTT. As protein: CASSPRGLGTQPQHF.

This clone appeared a few times. The chain recombines TRBV11-3 with TRBJ2-2; 10 bases are shared with TRBD1. Germline-derived CDR1 and CDR2 are SGHNT and YENEEA. This CDR3 contains 17 residues. The V gene end was trimmed by 5 bases and the J gene end by 5 bases; junction bases not matched to a gene: 11. The CDR3 nucleotides read TGTGCCAGCAGCAACCAACTGACAGGGGGCTTGACCGGGGAGCTGTTTTTT. Translating it yields CASSNQLTGGLTGELFF.

This clone has more than one count but fewer than ten. DNA for the CDR3: TGCGCCAGCGCCCTAGCGGGCAAGTATGAGCAGTTCTTC. Encoded protein: CASALAGKYEQFF. The rearrangement joins TRBV10-1 to TRBJ2-1, with TRBD2 identical over 8 bases. Trimming at V came to 8 bases and at J to 8 bases, leaving 8 bases not matched to a gene. The CDR3 has 13 amino acids. The germline gives CDR1 WNHNN, CDR2 SYGVQD (reference sequence).

There are a few counts of this clone. The chain is built from TRBV7-9 and TRBJ2-5; perhaps TRBD1 as D (6 bases). The CDR3 length is 15 residues. The germline V gene has CDR1 SEHNR and CDR2 FQNEAQ (reference sequence). Trimming removed 0 bases from V and 1 base from J, with 9 bases in between. CDR3 sequence: CASSLAWDTQETQYF. For the CDR3, the DNA is TGTGCCAGCAGCTTAGCTTGGGACACCCAAGAGACCCAGTACTTC.

This clone was detected only a few times. The V and J genes are TRBV15 and TRBJ1-4; D unclear. The germline CDR1 and CDR2 sequences are LNHNV and YYDKDF (reference sequence). The CDR3 consists of 14 residues. V shed 0 bases and J shed 6 bases, with 8 bases lying between them. The CDR3 bases are TGTGCCACCAGCAGAGACACAGAGTATGAAAAACTGTTTTTT. Its translation is CATSRDTEYEKLFF.

This chain joins TRBV13 and TRBJ2-3; D is perhaps TRBD2 (5 bases). The ends were cut back, 4 bases at V and 4 bases at J, with 12 bases in the middle. Germline-derived CDR1 and CDR2 are PRHDT and FYEKMQ (reference sequence). The CDR3 is 14 amino acids. CDR3 DNA: TGTGCCAGCAGCTCAGTCCTAGCAGCAGATACGCAGTATTTT. This gives the protein CASSSVLAADTQYF.

This clone was counted only a few times. This chain links TRBV15 with TRBJ2-1; 10 bases are shared with TRBD1. Germline trimming cut 6 bases from V and 8 bases from J; bases unmatched to any gene: 4. The length of the CDR3 is 13 residues. The germline gives CDR1 LNHNV, CDR2 YYDKDF (reference sequence). CDR3 sequence: CATRDRGFDEQFF. For the CDR3, the DNA is TGTGCCACCAGGGACAGGGGGTTCGATGAGCAGTTCTTC. Looking up the rest from reference TRBV15 and TRBJ2-1 gives the full variable domain: DAMVIQNPRYQVTQFGKPVTLSCSQTLNHNVMYWYQQKSSQAPKLLFHYYDKDFNNEADTPDNFQSRRPNTSFCFLDIRSPGLGDTAMYLCATRDRGFDEQFFGPGTRLTVL.

This clone was observed a few times. This rearrangement joins TRBV9 to TRBJ1-1; D remains unclear. V was clipped by 0 bases and J by 1 base, with 7 bases between them. The CDR3 has 14 amino acids. Germline V gene sequence: CDR1 SGDLS, CDR2 YYNGEE. The CDR3 loop reads CASSVAPGNTEAFF. The CDR3 nucleotides are TGTGCCAGCAGCGTAGCACCCGGGAACACTGAAGCTTTCTTT. Full variable domain (remainder filled in from reference TRBV9 and TRBJ1-1): DSGVTQTPKHLITATGQRVTLRCSPRSGDLSVYWYQQSLDQGLQFLIQYYNGEERAKGNILERFSAQQFPDLHSELNLSSLELGDSALYFCASSVAPGNTEAFFGQGTRLTVV.

The rearrangement links TRBV28 to TRBJ2-5; 9 bases fit TRBD1. Germline V CDR1 and CDR2: MDHEN, SYDVKM. The CDR3 runs 15 residues. Trimming cost V 7 bases and J 5 bases; bases outside gene matches: 11. The CDR3 region has the DNA TGTGCCAGCAAGGGGACAGGGTTTCTAGGGGAGACCCAGTACTTC. Translated, it gives CASKGTGFLGETQYF.

This clone turned up a few times. The genes are TRBV7-6 and TRBJ2-3; D possibly corresponds to TRBD2 (6 bases). This CDR3 contains 14 residues. V was pared by 1 base and J by 1 base, with 6 bases between. The germline V gene has CDR1 SGHVS and CDR2 FNYEAQ. CDR3 nucleotides: TGTGCCAGCAGCTTAGGACTAGGCACAGATACGCAGTATTTT. Amino acids: CASSLGLGTDTQYF.

This clone was seen only a few times. The genes are TRBV9 and TRBJ1-2; TRBD1 might be the D (5 bases). The CDR3 runs to 16 residues. Germline V CDR1 and CDR2: SGDLS, YYNGEE. The V end lost 0 bases, the J end lost 5 bases, and 17 bases lay between the germline ends. In nucleotides, the CDR3 is TGTGCCAGCAGCGTAGGGGCAAGGACAAGGGGTTATGGCTACACCTTC. Its protein product is CASSVGARTRGYGYTF.

This clone was counted a few times. The V call is TRBV5-4, the J call TRBJ2-1; D is unresolved. Germline V gives CDR1 SGHNT, CDR2 YYREEE (reference sequence). The CDR3 length is 13 residues. Trimming took off 4 bases at V and 4 bases at J, with 9 bases between the two ends. CDR3 sequence (DNA): TGTGCCAGCAGCAGTATACAGTACAATGAGCAGTTCTTC. Amino acids: CASSSIQYNEQFF.

This clone was seen more than once but under ten times. The V gene is TRBV5-5, the J gene TRBJ1-6, with D unresolved. CDR3 size: 17 residues. Germline CDR1 is SGHKS and CDR2 is YYEKEE (reference sequence). Deletions cut 3 bases from V and 1 base from J, with 14 bases between. CDR3 region: CASSYHTRLSYNSPLHF. CDR3 bases: TGTGCCAGCAGCTACCACACGAGGCTTTCCTATAATTCACCCCTCCACTTT.